Detailed here is one TCR beta chain. This entry is derived from a study of T cell changes during pregnancy in multiple sclerosis. Trimming left V 0 bases short and J 0 bases short, with 16 bases between. The CDR3 is made up of 18 amino acids. From germline, CDR1 is SGDLS and CDR2 YYNGEE. Sequencing was performed with immunoSEQ multiplex PCR; in TCRdb, only in-frame clones are kept and a portion is missing. The top ten hold approximately 0.29% of the sample, which has about 50,000 clones, about 90% seen once. The receptor comes from a female donor with multiple sclerosis, enrolled in a pregnancy study. J is TRBJ2-4 and V is TRBV9; D gene uncertain. The source material was CD4+ T cells from peripheral blood mononuclear cells, sampled in the second trimester of pregnancy. As DNA, the CDR3 is TGTGCCAGCAGCGTAGGGTACAGAACCGAACTAGCCAAAAACATTCAGTACTTC. Its translation: CASSVGYRTELAKNIQYF.